This TCR beta chain was sequenced during a study of early T cells in non-severe SARS-CoV-2 infection. TCRdb itself ran the 5' RACE reads through MiXCR, one entry per CDR3 protein. Among around 76,000 distinct CDR3 sequences listed, roughly 12% were seen once. This clonotype was recorded a few times. What was sequenced was whole blood. This receptor was taken from an adult who was a healthcare worker with PCR-confirmed SARS-CoV-2 infection or an uninfected control (not recorded which).

This CDR3 is CASSFQTSAPFEQYF. The DNA for the CDR3 is TGTGCCAGCAGCTTCCAGACTAGCGCCCCCTTCGAGCAGTACTTC. This rearrangement joins TRBV5-6 to TRBJ2-7; 8 bases fit TRBD2. V shed 2 bases, J shed 6 bases, and the junction held 10 bases outside the gene matches. This CDR3 comprises 15 residues. Germline loops: CDR1 SGHDT, CDR2 YYEEEE.